These 14 T cell receptor beta chains were sequenced from one sample in a study of blood T cell repertoires in COVID-19. Repertoires were generated with immunoSEQ multiplex PCR, while TCRdb's copy carries only in-frame clones and drops some. In the table there are tens of thousands of clones, around 92% of which are singletons. The sample was peripheral blood. These receptors all stem from a middle-aged man with active COVID-19.

The chain joins TRBV7-9 to TRBJ2-3; perhaps TRBD2 as D (5 bases). Trimming stripped 1 base from V and 4 bases from J, with 15 bases between. The CDR3 consists of 16 residues. Germline CDR1 is SEHNR and CDR2 is FQNEAQ (reference sequence). CDR3 DNA: TGTGCCAGCAGCTTAGGCGGCTTCTTGGGAGCAGATACGCAGTATTTT. As protein: CASSLGGFLGADTQYF.

The CDR3 protein is CASSLGAWLAGDSTDTQYF. CDR3 bases: TGTGCCAGCAGCTTAGGAGCCTGGTTAGCGGGGGACAGCACAGATACGCAGTATTTT. The gene calls are TRBV11-3 and TRBJ2-3, with 9 bases that match TRBD2. The V gene end was trimmed by 1 base and the J gene end by 0 bases; junction bases not matched to a gene: 11. The CDR3 has 19 residues. Germline lookup yields CDR1 SGHNT and CDR2 YENEEA.

This rearrangement joins TRBV2 to TRBJ1-5; TRBD1 is a possible D gene (5 bases). Trimming stripped 7 bases from V and 9 bases from J, with 16 bases between. In germline, CDR1 is SNHLY, CDR2 FYNNEI. The CDR3 has 13 residues. CDR3 DNA: TGTGCCAGCATGGAGACAGCCACCCTGCCCCAGCATTTT. It yields the protein CASMETATLPQHF. Filled out from reference TRBV2 and TRBJ1-5, the complete variable domain reads EPEVTQTPSHQVTQMGQEVILRCVPISNHLYFYWYRQILGQKVEFLVSFYNNEISEKSEIFDDQFSVERPDGSNFTLKIRSTKLEDSAMYFCASMETATLPQHFGDGTRLSIL.

The genes are TRBV7-2 and TRBJ2-7; 8 bases align to TRBD2. V was pared by 1 base and J by 6 bases, with 8 bases of the junction left unmatched. This CDR3 contains 15 residues. CDR1 SGHTA and CDR2 FQGNSA come from the germline V gene. DNA of the CDR3: TGTGCCAGCAGCTTAGTCTCGGGGGGGGCTGGCGAGCAGTACTTC. Residues: CASSLVSGGAGEQYF.

This clone is labeled as medium-sized (0.01 to 0.1%). The chain employs TRBV5-1 and TRBJ1-2; 8 bases agree with TRBD1. The J segment lost 3 bases and the V segment lost 4 bases, leaving 5 bases of the junction unmatched. The CDR3 extends over 14 amino acids. Germline CDR1 is SGHRS and CDR2 is YFSETQ. CDR3: CASSGTGGHYGYTF. The CDR3 bases are TGCGCCAGCAGCGGGACAGGCGGCCACTATGGCTACACCTTC.

V and J are TRBV6-2 or TRBV6-3 and TRBJ2-7; D is perhaps TRBD1 (5 bases). V was pared by 2 bases and J by 2 bases, with 13 bases between. Germline V gene lookup returns CDR1 MNHEY and CDR2 SVGEGT. The CDR3 runs to 15 residues. CDR3 DNA: TGTGCCAGCAGTTACCCCCAGGGTGCTACCTACGAGCAGTACTTC. Its protein product is CASSYPQGATYEQYF.

This clone came up a few times. This rearrangement joins TRBV27 to TRBJ2-7, with 8 bases lining up with TRBD1. Germline V CDR1 and CDR2: MNHEY, SMNVEV (reference sequence). V shed 3 bases, J shed 7 bases, and the junction held 5 bases outside the gene matches. CDR3 length equals 13 residues. The CDR3: CASSLGTGWEQYF. As DNA, the CDR3 is TGTGCCAGCAGTTTGGGGACAGGTTGGGAGCAGTACTTC.

The chain uses TRBV15 and TRBJ2-3; tentative D call: TRBD2 (5 bases). Trimming pared 1 base from V and 7 bases from J, leaving 18 bases between. The CDR3 is 16 amino acids. Germline loops: CDR1 LNHNV, CDR2 YYDKDF (reference sequence). The CDR3 here is CATSRGPPDSLYTQYF. In nucleotides, the CDR3 is TGTGCCACCAGCAGAGGGCCCCCGGACTCTCTTTATACGCAGTATTTT.

The chain combines TRBV5-1 with TRBJ1-1, with no clear D. The CDR3 sequence is 14 residues long. Trimming removed 0 bases at V and 0 bases at J, with 6 bases between. Germline CDR1 is SGHRS and CDR2 is YFSETQ. CDR3 in amino acids: CASSLDQMNTEAFF. CDR3 nucleotide sequence: TGCGCCAGCAGCTTGGATCAGATGAACACTGAAGCTTTCTTT.

V usage is TRBV7-3 and J usage is TRBJ2-1; D perhaps matches TRBD2 (5 bases). The CDR3 is made up of 12 amino acids. Germline V gene data show CDR1 as SGHTA and CDR2 as FQGTGA. V was shortened by 8 bases and J by 4 bases, with 9 bases between the two germline ends. The CDR3 sequence is CASSPGYNEQFF. DNA for the CDR3: TGTGCCAGCTCGCCGGGGTACAATGAGCAGTTCTTC.

This chain links TRBV2 with TRBJ2-7; TRBD1 matches 9 bases. The CDR3 is 14 residues long. Germline CDR1 is SNHLY and CDR2 is FYNNEI. V was clipped by 5 bases and J by 5 bases; unmatched bases: 7. The CDR3 DNA reads as TGTGCCAGCAGTCCGGGACAGGGTACCCACGAGCAGTACTTC. Translation gives CASSPGQGTHEQYF.

The chain combines TRBV11-2 with TRBJ1-2; TRBD1 aligns across 10 bases. The germline gives CDR1 SGHAT, CDR2 FQNNGV. J lost 8 bases, V lost 2 bases, and 11 bases had no gene match. There are 16 residues in the CDR3. The CDR3 reads CASSLIATGGNMGYTF. DNA of the CDR3: TGTGCCAGCAGCTTAATTGCGACAGGGGGCAATATGGGCTACACCTTC. The full variable domain, rest sourced from reference TRBV11-2 and TRBJ1-2, is EAGVAQSPRYKIIEKRQSVAFWCNPISGHATLYWYQQILGQGPKLLIQFQNNGVVDDSQLPKDRFSAERLKGVDSTLKIQPAKLEDSAVYLCASSLIATGGNMGYTFGSGTRLTVV.

The chain is built from TRBV30 and TRBJ2-2, with 11 bases aligning to TRBD1. The germline V gene encodes CDR1 GTSNPN and CDR2 SVGIG (reference sequence). V lost 3 bases to trimming and J lost 6 bases; unmatched junction nucleotides: 3. The CDR3 extends over 14 amino acids. The CDR3 DNA reads as TGTGCCTGGAGCACGGGACAGGGGGCCGGGGAGCTGTTTTTT. It codes for CAWSTGQGAGELFF.

The chain carries TRBV5-5 and TRBJ1-3, with 9 nucleotides matching TRBD1. CDR1 is SGHKS and CDR2 is YYEKEE in the germline V gene (reference sequence). This CDR3 contains 17 residues. V shed 3 bases, J shed 0 bases, and the junction held 7 bases outside the gene matches. CDR3 loop: CASSSGDREISGNTIYF. In nucleotides, the CDR3 is TGTGCCAGCAGCTCGGGGGACAGGGAAATCTCTGGAAACACCATATATTTT.